Listed below are T cell receptor beta chains from one sample, sequenced in a study of T cell responses to AZD1222 COVID-19 vaccine. Clones were sequenced by immunoSEQ multiplex PCR, and TCRdb holds only the in-frame ones, with some missing. The repertoire includes about 110,000 clones, just under 95% of them detected once, and under 2.5% sits in the top ten. The source material was peripheral blood, sampled on day 0 of AZD1222 vaccination. Receptor source: an adult in good health. Both conserved end residues are part of each CDR3. D genes are given only for firm matches. Size is stated for part of the rows, as once, few or many counts, or as a class when the clone is expanded.

TGCGCCAGCAGCTTGAGGGAGGACAGGAGCTCCTATAATTCACCCCTCCACTTT,CASSLREDRSSYNSPLHF,TRBV5-1,TRBJ1-6,TRBD1,few
TGTGCCAGCAGCCCCGCATCCCCGGACAATCAGCCCCAGCATTTT,CASSPASPDNQPQHF,TRBV4-2,TRBJ1-5,.,.
TGTGCCAGCAGTCAGGGCCCGACTAGCACAGATACGCAGTATTTT,CASSQGPTSTDTQYF,TRBV2,TRBJ2-3,.,once
TGTGCCAGCAGTGTTCCCGGGACTAGGAACCAACAGGGCTACGAGCAGTACTTC,CASSVPGTRNQQGYEQYF,TRBV6-4,TRBJ2-7,TRBD2,.
TGTGCCATCAGTGAGAGACAGGGGGATGTCGATCAGCCCCAGCATTTT,CAISERQGDVDQPQHF,TRBV10-3,TRBJ1-5,TRBD1,.
TGTGCCAGCAGCGAGGGACTAGCCGGGGAGCTGTTTTTT,CASSEGLAGELFF,TRBV7-2,TRBJ2-2,TRBD2,.
TGTGCCAGCAGTGATTTTTCCCACCTCCAAGAGACCCAGTACTTC,CASSDFSHLQETQYF,TRBV6-1,TRBJ2-5,.,once
TGTGCTAGTGGTGCCCTTCAGACGACCGGGGAGCTGTTTTTT,CASGALQTTGELFF,TRBV12-5,TRBJ2-2,.,.
TGCGCCAGCAGCCAAGATGGGACAGGGGGGACTGACGCAATTTTTTACACTGAAGCTTTCTTT,CASSQDGTGGTDAIFYTEAFF,TRBV4-3,TRBJ1-1,TRBD1,.
TGTGCCAGCAGACAACAGGGGATTGGGAGTGCCGGGGAGCTGTTTTTT,CASRQQGIGSAGELFF,TRBV11-2,TRBJ2-2,TRBD1,.
TGTGCCAGCAGCGGAGAGGGGAATAGCAATCAGCCCCAGCATTTT,CASSGEGNSNQPQHF,TRBV9,TRBJ1-5,.,.
TGTGCCAGTAGTATAAACAGGCAAGAGACCCAGTACTTC,CASSINRQETQYF,TRBV19,TRBJ2-5,.,once
TGTGCCAGCAGTGACTCGGGGGGCAACTATGGCTACACCTTC,CASSDSGGNYGYTF,TRBV25-1,TRBJ1-2,.,.
TGTGCCAGCAGCCCAGGGGGCACTGAAGCTTTCTTT,CASSPGGTEAFF,TRBV3-1/TRBV3-2,TRBJ1-1,TRBD1,.
TGTGCCAGCAGCTTAGGACACCTAGGGCATCAGCCCCAGCATTTT,CASSLGHLGHQPQHF,TRBV7-8,TRBJ1-5,.,.